One sample yielded the 2 T cell receptor beta chains listed below, sequenced in a study of blood T cell repertoires in COVID-19. Sequencing used immunoSEQ multiplex PCR; TCRdb keeps in-frame clones, though not all of them. The sample contains some 340,000 clones, over 70% of which appear only once. The source material was peripheral blood. The receptors were gathered from a man aged 25-45 years with active or convalescent COVID-19.

This clone has only one observation. The chain links TRBV5-1 to TRBJ2-3, with 7 positions matching TRBD2. The V gene's germline CDR1 is SGHRS and CDR2 YFSETQ. The CDR3 contains 15 residues. The V and J ends lost 7 bases and 0 bases, in that order; junction bases with no gene match: 8. The CDR3 DNA follows: TGCGCCAGCCTTATGGGGGGGGAGAGCACAGATACGCAGTATTTT. Translating it yields CASLMGGESTDTQYF.

The chain links TRBV28 to TRBJ1-5, with 8 nucleotides matching TRBD1. The CDR3 is 16 amino acids. J gave up 4 bases and V 8 bases, and 13 bases lay outside the gene matches. Germline values: CDR1 MDHEN, CDR2 SYDVKM. The CDR3 coding sequence is TGTGCCAGCCCCGTTATCCGGGACAGGCGGAATCAGCCCCAGCATTTT. This gives the protein CASPVIRDRRNQPQHF.